The 12 T cell receptor beta chains below all came from one sample that was sequenced in a study of CD8+ T cells in alopecia areata. Extracted from the samples, RNA was reverse transcribed into cDNA to serve as the sequencing template. Clones were sequenced by immunoSEQ multiplex PCR, and TCRdb holds only the in-frame ones, with some missing. The table has over 100,000 clones, almost 50% seen once. Material: CD8+ T cells sorted from blood, obtained at week 0. The receptors were sampled from a human donor with alopecia areata.

This clone appeared a few times. V is TRBV6-5 and J is TRBJ1-5; tentative D call: TRBD1 (5 bases). The germline V gene has CDR1 MNHEY and CDR2 SVGAGI. The V and J ends lost 0 bases and 3 bases respectively, with 9 bases between them. The CDR3 is made up of 15 amino acids. CDR3: CASSYSSGPNQPQHF. The CDR3, as DNA: TGTGCCAGCAGTTACTCGTCGGGACCCAATCAGCCCCAGCATTTT.

This rearrangement joins TRBV12-5 to TRBJ2-7, with a weak D call TRBD1 (5 bases). The germline CDR1 and CDR2 sequences are LGHNT and FRNRAP. Trimming stripped 5 bases from V and 3 bases from J, with 17 bases between. CDR3 length equals 15 residues. Here the CDR3 reads CASGAPQGIGYEQYF. The CDR3 DNA reads TGTGCTAGTGGTGCGCCCCAGGGAATTGGCTACGAGCAGTACTTC.

V usage is TRBV27 and J usage is TRBJ2-7; perhaps TRBD1 as D (5 bases). V was clipped by 0 bases and J by 2 bases, with 11 bases between them. The germline V gene encodes CDR1 MNHEY and CDR2 SMNVEV (reference sequence). This CDR3 comprises 15 residues. CDR3 bases: TGTGCCAGCAGTTTATCGGCAGGGTGGCCCTACGAGCAGTACTTC. This gives the protein CASSLSAGWPYEQYF.

The chain combines TRBV30 with TRBJ1-5; TRBD1 might be the D (6 bases). The germline V gene has CDR1 GTSNPN and CDR2 SVGIG (reference sequence). The CDR3 loop spans 13 amino acids. Trimming cost V 1 base and J 6 bases, with 10 bases left between them. CDR3 sequence (DNA): TGTGCCTGGAGTGGGGGGGCTGGTCAGCCCCAGCATTTT. Translating gives CAWSGGAGQPQHF.

CDR3 DNA sequence: TGTGCCATCAGCACCGACAGGGGAAATGAAAAACTGTTTTTT. It encodes CAISTDRGNEKLFF. This sequence joins TRBV6-1 and TRBJ1-4, with TRBD1 matching over 8 bases. Looked up from germline, CDR1 is MNHNS and CDR2 is SASEGT. Trimming at V came to 10 bases and at J to 5 bases, leaving 9 bases not matched to a gene. The CDR3 has 14 residues.

The chain recombines TRBV7-9 with TRBJ1-1; no reliable D call. The germline CDR1 and CDR2 sequences are SEHNR and FQNEAQ (reference sequence). Between the trimmed V and J ends, which lost 5 bases and 1 base, there was a span of 8 bases. CDR3 length: 13 residues. Written as DNA, the CDR3 is TGTGCCAGCAGCAGGTCAGAGAACACTGAAGCTTTCTTT. It codes for CASSRSENTEAFF.

This chain uses TRBV4-1 with TRBJ2-5, with D unresolved. The CDR3 loop spans 16 amino acids. The germline V gene encodes CDR1 MGHRA and CDR2 YSYEKL. The V gene lost 2 bases and the J gene lost 5 bases, with 18 bases spanning the gap. This chain's CDR3 is CASSQKGPDPGETQYF. DNA for the CDR3: TGCGCCAGCAGCCAAAAGGGCCCCGACCCCGGGGAGACCCAGTACTTC.

The chain combines TRBV29-1 with TRBJ1-1, with D unresolved. The CDR3 totals 16 residues. The germline V gene has CDR1 SQVTM and CDR2 ANQGSEA. V was trimmed by 2 bases and J by 1 base, leaving 17 bases between them. The CDR3 DNA follows: TGCAGCGTTGAACCAGTATTAACGCTCCGGAACACTGAAGCTTTCTTT. It specifies CSVEPVLTLRNTEAFF.

The genes are TRBV5-1 and TRBJ1-1; 8 nucleotides agree with TRBD1. The V segment lost 4 bases and the J segment 1 base; nucleotides outside the gene matches: 12. CDR3 length equals 17 residues. Germline assignment: CDR1 SGHRS and CDR2 YFSETQ. In DNA, the CDR3 is TGCGCCAGCAGCATCGATGACAGGGGTTGGGCGAACACTGAAGCTTTCTTT. Protein: CASSIDDRGWANTEAFF.

V is TRBV27 and J is TRBJ2-2; D is ambiguous. The CDR3 loop spans 11 amino acids. CDR1 is MNHEY and CDR2 is SMNVEV in the germline V gene (reference sequence). V lost 8 bases, J lost 6 bases, and 7 bases lay in between. DNA of the CDR3: TGTGCCAGCGGGTATTCCGGGGAGCTGTTTTTT. Translated: CASGYSGELFF.

This clone has more than one count but fewer than ten. This rearrangement joins TRBV9 to TRBJ2-7, with D possibly TRBD2 on 6 matching bases. The germline V and J ends were trimmed by 5 bases and 6 bases, with 9 bases remaining between them. The germline V gene encodes CDR1 SGDLS and CDR2 YYNGEE. This CDR3 has 11 residues. The CDR3 protein is CASSMGGEQYF. For the CDR3, the DNA is TGTGCCAGCAGTATGGGGGGCGAGCAGTACTTC.

This chain connects TRBV9 to TRBJ2-5, with 11 nucleotides matching TRBD2. Trimming took 4 bases from V and 4 from J; bases not matched to a gene: 9. Germline V gene data show CDR1 as SGDLS and CDR2 as YYNGEE. This CDR3 has 16 amino acids. As DNA, the CDR3 is TGTGCCAGCAGCTTTTCTCGACTAGCGGGGTCAGAGACCCAGTACTTC. Its translation is CASSFSRLAGSETQYF.